A single T cell receptor (beta chain) is shown here with its context. Its target is unknown. The germline gives CDR1 SQVTM, CDR2 ANQGSEA. CDR3 size: 13 residues. The J segment lost 1 base and the V segment lost 6 bases, leaving 5 bases of the junction unmatched. The data were taken from a study of CD8+ T cells in alopecia areata. General study findings and limits: Clonality in lesional scalp, especially alopecia totalis/universalis, exceeded that of normal scalp. Resident alphabeta T cells of normal skin are also sequenced in scalp samples.

The sequencing template was cDNA reverse transcribed from extracted RNA. Profiling relied on immunoSEQ multiplex PCR, and the TCRdb table lists in-frame clones only, not all of them. The sample shows more than 100,000 clones, 55% of them seen only once. The researchers isolated CD4+ and CD8+ T cells from PBMCs by sorting. Sequenced: CD4+ T cells sorted from blood. The clonotype comes from a human donor in good health. The chain carries TRBV29-1 and TRBJ1-1; 7 bases are shared with TRBD1. The chain's CDR3 is CSVGGTANTEAFF. The DNA of the CDR3 is TGCAGCGTCGGAGGGACAGCGAACACTGAAGCTTTCTTT.